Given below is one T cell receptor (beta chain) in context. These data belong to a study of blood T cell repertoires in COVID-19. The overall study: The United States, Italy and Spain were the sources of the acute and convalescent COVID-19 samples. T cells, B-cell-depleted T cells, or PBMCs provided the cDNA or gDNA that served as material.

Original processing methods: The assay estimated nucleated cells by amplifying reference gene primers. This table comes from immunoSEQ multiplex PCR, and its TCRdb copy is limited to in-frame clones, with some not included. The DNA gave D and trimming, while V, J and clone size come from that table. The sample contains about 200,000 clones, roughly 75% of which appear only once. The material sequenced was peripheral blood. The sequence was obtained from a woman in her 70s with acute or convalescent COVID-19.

CDR3 bases: TGTGCCAGCAGCCGCAAGGTTCGACAGGGGCCCCGCGGGGAGCTGTTTTTT. This codes for CASSRKVRQGPRGELFF. J is TRBJ2-2 and V is TRBV21-1; the table's D call of TRBD1 was not tested on the DNA. TRBV21-1 is a listed pseudogene. The CDR3 is 17 residues long.